The 2 T cell receptor beta chains reported below all come from one sample, sequenced in a study of shared clonotypes between healthy human individuals. CD45RO-negative, CCR7-positively selected cells formed the naive CD8 fraction, excluding terminally differentiated effector memory CD45RA+ cells. Assay: immunoSEQ multiplex PCR; the TCRdb copy retains only in-frame clones and omits some. The sample records more than 500,000 clones, roughly 96% being singletons. Sequenced: naive CD8+ T cells sorted from blood. Receptors originate from a woman younger than 45 in good health.

The CDR3 nucleotides are TGCGCCAGCGGTTCTCGGGAGTCCTATGGCTACACCTTC. Translating gives CASGSRESYGYTF. This rearrangement joins TRBV5-1 to TRBJ1-2; no reliable D call. The CDR3 has 13 amino acids. V was trimmed by 7 bases and J by 4 bases, leaving 14 bases between them. Germline V gives CDR1 SGHRS, CDR2 YFSETQ.

This chain connects TRBV29-1 to TRBJ1-1; D unclear. Trimming removed 2 bases from V and 1 base from J, with 8 bases in between. This CDR3 contains 13 residues. Germline-derived CDR1 and CDR2 are SQVTM and ANQGSEA. CDR3 DNA: TGCAGCGTTGAACCTGCGTCGAACACTGAAGCTTTCTTT. This encodes CSVEPASNTEAFF.